This T cell receptor beta chain is drawn from a study of blood T cell repertoires in COVID-19 (dated by TCRdb to 2019 to 2021). In the study overall: Samples covering the acute and convalescent phases of COVID-19 were provided by collaborators in the United States, Italy and Spain. The material from the prospective study consisted of cDNA or gDNA derived from T cells, B-cell-depleted T cells, or PBMCs. Subjects who had been exposed to COVID-19, were actively infected with it, or had recovered from it provided the deeply sampled blood TCRbeta repertoires that made up the dataset. The repertoires were made available in a free public database intended to serve as a resource for research on the immune response to SARS-CoV-2. The samples were drawn from the first 160 participants of the ongoing ImmuneRACE study and from roughly 1,300 subjects provided by 6 global collaborators. Sample metadata almost always included a de-identified subject ID, COVID-19 status, age in years and sex. Where available, HLA class I and class II types were obtained from metadata supplied by the sample provider rather than from assay-based typing. Results and caveats for the whole study, not just this receptor: The quantity of clinical and demographic metadata differed by source and by participant and was supplied without curation.

Relative to germline, V is missing 6 bases and J is missing 5 bases, with 1 base of the junction outside any gene match. Via the germline V gene, CDR1 is WSHSY and CDR2 SAAADI. From the cysteine through the phenylalanine, the CDR3 covers 12 amino acids. CDR3 DNA is the only sequence kept; it has 36 bases, read in frame from the first base. In regard to this clone: Its antigen has not been determined. No much larger clone is present one base from it, and per-base qualities are unavailable.

Whole blood was collected in K2EDTA tubes by collaborating institutions according to the institutions' own protocols. Collaborator samples were shipped for TCRbeta analysis as frozen whole blood, isolated PBMCs, or DNA extracted from either sample type. The immunoSEQ Assay, a bias-controlled multiplex PCR, was used to amplify TCRbeta CDR3 regions from genomic DNA. The authors' pipeline ran thus. Nucleated cell counts per sample were estimated from amplification of reference gene primers within the assay. To quantify the absolute abundance of each unique TCRbeta CDR3 rearrangement, sequence reads were collapsed and filtered. For each sample, productive Simpson clonality was calculated as the square root of Simpson's diversity index across productive rearrangements. Sourced from immuneACCESS, this table was stored by TCRdb with only in-frame sequences that have V and J called. A share of the clones is absent; for the studies checked, an unresolved V gene accounts for under half, and the remainder has no known explanation. V, J and clone size were drawn from that table, and D and trimming were deduced from the DNA. The sample records tens of thousands of clones, almost 90% of which are singletons. The top ten constitute about 8.5% of the sample.

The rearrangement joined TRBV10-2 to TRBJ2-5, with 9 central nucleotides matching TRBD1. Sequenced sample: peripheral blood. The origin of this receptor is a man in his fifties or sixties with active COVID-19. CDR3 reads: CASRGQGETQYF. The nucleotide sequence reads TGCGCCAGCAGAGGACAGGGGGAGACCCAGTACTTC.